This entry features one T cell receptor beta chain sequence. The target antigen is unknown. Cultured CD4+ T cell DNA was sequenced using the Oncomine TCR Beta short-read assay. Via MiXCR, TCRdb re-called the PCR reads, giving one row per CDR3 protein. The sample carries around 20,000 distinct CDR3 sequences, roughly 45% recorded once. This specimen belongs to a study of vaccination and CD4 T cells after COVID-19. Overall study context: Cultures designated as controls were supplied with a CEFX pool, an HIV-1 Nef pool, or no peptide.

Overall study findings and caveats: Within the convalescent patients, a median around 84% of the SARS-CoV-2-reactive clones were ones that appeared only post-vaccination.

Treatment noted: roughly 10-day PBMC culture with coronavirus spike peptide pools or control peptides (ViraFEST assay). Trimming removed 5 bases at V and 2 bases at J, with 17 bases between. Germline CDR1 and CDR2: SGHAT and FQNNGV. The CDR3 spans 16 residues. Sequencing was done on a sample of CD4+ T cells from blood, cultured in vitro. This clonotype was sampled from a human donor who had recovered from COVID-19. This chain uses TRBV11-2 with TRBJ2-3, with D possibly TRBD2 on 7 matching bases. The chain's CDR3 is CASSLLGGANTDTQYF. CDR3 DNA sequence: TGTGCCAGCAGCCTCCTGGGGGGGGCGAACACAGATACGCAGTATTTT. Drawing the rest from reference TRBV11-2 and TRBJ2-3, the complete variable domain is EAGVAQSPRYKIIEKRQSVAFWCNPISGHATLYWYQQILGQGPKLLIQFQNNGVVDDSQLPKDRFSAERLKGVDSTLKIQPAKLEDSAVYLCASSLLGGANTDTQYFGPGTRLTVL.